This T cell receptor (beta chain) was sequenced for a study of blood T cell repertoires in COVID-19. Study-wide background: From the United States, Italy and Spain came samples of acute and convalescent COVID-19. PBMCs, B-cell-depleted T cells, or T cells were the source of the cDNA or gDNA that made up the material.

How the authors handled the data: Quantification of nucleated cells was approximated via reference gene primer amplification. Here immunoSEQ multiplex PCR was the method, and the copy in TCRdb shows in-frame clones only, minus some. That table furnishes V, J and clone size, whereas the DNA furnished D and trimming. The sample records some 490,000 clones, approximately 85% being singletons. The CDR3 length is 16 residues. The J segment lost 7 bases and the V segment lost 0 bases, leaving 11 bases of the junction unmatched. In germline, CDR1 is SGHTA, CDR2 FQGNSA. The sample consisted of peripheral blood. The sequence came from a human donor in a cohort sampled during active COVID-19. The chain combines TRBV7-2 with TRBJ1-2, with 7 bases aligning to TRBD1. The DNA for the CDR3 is TGTGCCAGCAGCTTAGCGGCCGCCCCGGGACAGAGTGGCTACACCTTC. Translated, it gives CASSLAAAPGQSGYTF. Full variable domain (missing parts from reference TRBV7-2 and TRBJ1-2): GAGVSQSPSNKVTEKGKDVELRCDPISGHTALYWYRQSLGQGLEFLIYFQGNSAPDKSGLPSDRFSAERTGGSVSTLTIQRTQQEDSAVYLCASSLAAAPGQSGYTFGSGTRLTVV.